The entry below describes one T cell receptor (beta chain). Its antigen remains unknown. This specimen belongs to a study of T cell repertoires in cytomegalovirus infection. Turning to the study itself: Evidence of both CMV infection and a matching HLA type came from public TCR beta signatures. Study-wide findings and caveats: CMV-specific TCR beta clonotypes restricted by HLA-C were the ones dominating the ex vivo response. Cumulative frequency of public TCR beta families picked out carriers of CMV plus the relevant HLA.

TCRdb reprocessed the reads via MiXCR and lists one record per CDR3 protein. The sample includes fewer than 650,000 distinct CDR3 sequences, approximately 40% of them seen just once. The germline CDR1 and CDR2 sequences are DFQATT and SNEGSKA (reference sequence). The V segment lost 1 base and the J segment 1 base; nucleotides outside the gene matches: 7. The CDR3 contains 16 residues. Sequenced material: cultured PBMCs, taken from culture after CMV antigen stimulation. The rearrangement joins TRBV20-1 to TRBJ2-7; 10 bases line up with TRBD2. This sequence originates from a human donor in good health (CMV status not recorded). Some clones in this sample may be carry-over from other donors' samples. CDR3: CSARGLAGRPSYEQYF. As DNA, the CDR3 is TGCAGTGCTAGAGGACTAGCGGGCCGACCTTCCTACGAGCAGTACTTC.